Listed below are T cell receptor beta chains from one sample, sequenced in a study of T-cell memory formation after mild COVID-19. TCRdb fed the 5' RACE reads into MiXCR, producing one record per CDR3 protein. The sample records about 560,000 distinct CDR3 sequences, roughly a sixth being singletons. Sequenced: PBMCs or a T cell subset sorted from them (not recorded which). The receptors originated from an adult woman who had mild COVID-19 (a few samples of this study predate the infection). Cell type and time point are not known. Both conserved end residues are part of each CDR3. The D gene is left open where the match is weak. The listing skips clone size in some rows; elsewhere it reads once, few, many or a size class.

v_call: TRBV6-6
clone_size: few
j_call: TRBJ1-5
d_call: .
cdr3_aa: CASKGFNQPQHF
cdr3_nt: TGTGCCAGCAAGGGGTTCAATCAGCCCCAGCATTTT

v_call: TRBV7-2
clone_size: few
j_call: TRBJ2-7
d_call: TRBD2
cdr3_aa: CASSSYTSGRGYEQYF
cdr3_nt: TGTGCCAGCAGCTCATATACTAGCGGGAGGGGGTACGAGCAGTACTTC

v_call: TRBV11-3
clone_size: few
j_call: TRBJ1-1
d_call: .
cdr3_aa: CASSSGLSTEAFF
cdr3_nt: TGTGCCAGCAGCTCCGGACTGAGCACTGAAGCTTTCTTT

v_call: TRBV5-1
clone_size: .
j_call: TRBJ1-4
d_call: TRBD1
cdr3_aa: CASSPGTGGVGKLFF
cdr3_nt: TGCGCCAGCAGCCCGGGGACAGGGGGTGTTGGAAAACTGTTTTTT

v_call: TRBV7-9
clone_size: many
j_call: TRBJ2-3
d_call: .
cdr3_aa: CASSLAPPDTQYF
cdr3_nt: TGTGCCAGCAGCTTAGCCCCGCCAGATACGCAGTATTTT

v_call: TRBV27
clone_size: few
j_call: TRBJ1-6
d_call: .
cdr3_aa: CASSPELGSPLHF
cdr3_nt: TGTGCCAGCAGTCCCGAACTCGGGTCACCCCTCCACTTT

v_call: TRBV27
clone_size: few
j_call: TRBJ1-6
d_call: TRBD1
cdr3_aa: CASSLGTEFNSPLHF
cdr3_nt: TGTGCCAGCAGTTTAGGGACAGAGTTTAATTCACCCCTCCACTTT

v_call: TRBV9
clone_size: few
j_call: TRBJ2-4
d_call: .
cdr3_aa: CASSSQAGVKNIQYF
cdr3_nt: TGTGCCAGCAGTTCACAGGCAGGGGTCAAAAACATTCAGTACTTC

v_call: TRBV5-6
clone_size: .
j_call: TRBJ2-5
d_call: TRBD1
cdr3_aa: CASSWRTGVETQYF
cdr3_nt: TGTGCCAGCAGCTGGAGGACAGGGGTAGAGACCCAGTACTTC

v_call: TRBV7-9
clone_size: .
j_call: TRBJ1-2
d_call: .
cdr3_aa: CASSPGRAGGGYGYTF
cdr3_nt: TGTGCCAGCAGCCCCGGTAGGGCCGGGGGGGGCTATGGCTACACCTTC

v_call: TRBV5-1
clone_size: .
j_call: TRBJ1-4
d_call: .
cdr3_aa: CASSFIRGEHEKLFF
cdr3_nt: TGCGCCAGCAGCTTTATTCGAGGGGAGCATGAAAAACTGTTTTTT

v_call: TRBV6-2/TRBV6-3
clone_size: .
j_call: TRBJ1-2
d_call: .
cdr3_aa: CASSLRLSRGFSTF
cdr3_nt: TGTGCCAGCAGTCTAAGGCTCTCGAGGGGCTTCTCCACCTTC

v_call: TRBV12-3/TRBV12-4
clone_size: few
j_call: TRBJ2-7
d_call: TRBD1
cdr3_aa: CASSPPGTGAIGTYEQYF
cdr3_nt: TGTGCCAGCAGTCCTCCCGGGACAGGGGCCATAGGCACCTACGAGCAGTACTTC

v_call: TRBV5-4
clone_size: .
j_call: TRBJ2-1
d_call: .
cdr3_aa: CASVEVPSSYNEQFF
cdr3_nt: TGTGCCAGCGTGGAAGTCCCGAGCTCCTACAATGAGCAGTTCTTC

v_call: TRBV5-1
clone_size: .
j_call: TRBJ2-1
d_call: TRBD2
cdr3_aa: CASMSFGGGNPSYNEQFF
cdr3_nt: TGCGCCAGCATGTCTTTCGGCGGGGGTAATCCCTCCTACAATGAGCAGTTCTTC

v_call: TRBV24-1
clone_size: .
j_call: TRBJ1-2
d_call: TRBD1
cdr3_aa: CATSQTGTVYGYTF
cdr3_nt: TGTGCCACCAGCCAGACAGGGACCGTCTATGGCTACACCTTC

v_call: TRBV5-1
clone_size: few
j_call: TRBJ1-2
d_call: TRBD1
cdr3_aa: CASSLNLGGANYGYTF
cdr3_nt: TGCGCCAGCAGCCTAAACCTAGGGGGCGCAAACTATGGCTACACCTTC

v_call: TRBV18
clone_size: many
j_call: TRBJ2-1
d_call: .
cdr3_aa: CASSPPGRSSYNEQFF
cdr3_nt: TGTGCCAGCTCACCACCCGGGCGAAGCTCCTACAATGAGCAGTTCTTC

v_call: TRBV18
clone_size: .
j_call: TRBJ2-5
d_call: TRBD2
cdr3_aa: CASSTGLAETQYF
cdr3_nt: TGTGCCAGCTCAACCGGACTAGCGGAGACCCAGTACTTC

v_call: TRBV4-1
clone_size: .
j_call: TRBJ2-2
d_call: .
cdr3_aa: CASSQDHWTAANTGELFF
cdr3_nt: TGCGCCAGCAGCCAAGATCATTGGACCGCTGCGAACACCGGGGAGCTGTTTTTT

v_call: TRBV7-6
clone_size: few
j_call: TRBJ2-1
d_call: TRBD2
cdr3_aa: CASSPDPWTSAYNEQFF
cdr3_nt: TGTGCCAGCAGCCCAGACCCCTGGACTAGTGCCTACAATGAGCAGTTCTTC

v_call: TRBV2
clone_size: .
j_call: TRBJ2-2
d_call: TRBD1
cdr3_aa: CAGGSGQGAGDLFF
cdr3_nt: TGTGCCGGCGGCTCGGGACAGGGGGCCGGGGATCTGTTTTTT

v_call: TRBV4-3
clone_size: few
j_call: TRBJ2-7
d_call: TRBD2
cdr3_aa: CASSDSGRAPYEQYF
cdr3_nt: TGCGCCAGCAGTGATAGCGGGAGGGCCCCCTACGAGCAGTACTTC

v_call: TRBV6-6
clone_size: .
j_call: TRBJ2-1
d_call: TRBD2
cdr3_aa: CASSYSFDLAGRNEQFF
cdr3_nt: TGTGCCAGCAGTTACTCGTTTGATCTAGCGGGGAGGAATGAGCAGTTCTTC

v_call: TRBV12-3/TRBV12-4
clone_size: .
j_call: TRBJ1-6
d_call: .
cdr3_aa: CASSFKAYNSPLHF
cdr3_nt: TGTGCCAGCAGTTTTAAGGCTTATAATTCACCCCTCCACTTT

v_call: TRBV6-2/TRBV6-3
clone_size: .
j_call: TRBJ1-5
d_call: TRBD1
cdr3_aa: CASRRDTGGNQPQHF
cdr3_nt: TGTGCCAGCAGGCGGGACACAGGGGGAAATCAGCCCCAGCATTTT

v_call: TRBV7-9
clone_size: few
j_call: TRBJ2-2
d_call: .
cdr3_aa: CASSLAGDVGELFF
cdr3_nt: TGTGCCAGCAGCTTAGCAGGGGATGTCGGGGAGCTGTTTTTT

v_call: TRBV7-7
clone_size: .
j_call: TRBJ2-7
d_call: TRBD1
cdr3_aa: CASSYSWTGNTYEQYF
cdr3_nt: TGTGCCAGCAGTTATAGCTGGACAGGGAACACCTACGAGCAGTACTTC

v_call: TRBV5-1
clone_size: .
j_call: TRBJ1-1
d_call: .
cdr3_aa: CASSLVRLAEAFF
cdr3_nt: TGCGCCAGCAGCTTGGTACGACTGGCTGAAGCTTTCTTT

v_call: TRBV18
clone_size: few
j_call: TRBJ1-6
d_call: .
cdr3_aa: CASSPVNYNSPLHF
cdr3_nt: TGTGCCAGCTCACCCGTCAACTATAATTCACCCCTCCACTTT

v_call: TRBV27
clone_size: .
j_call: TRBJ2-1
d_call: .
cdr3_aa: CASSTELYNEQFF
cdr3_nt: TGTGCCAGCAGTACGGAGTTGTACAATGAGCAGTTCTTC

v_call: TRBV6-2/TRBV6-3
clone_size: .
j_call: TRBJ2-5
d_call: .
cdr3_aa: CASSYSGGTQYF
cdr3_nt: TGTGCCAGCAGTTACTCGGGAGGGACCCAGTACTTC

v_call: TRBV5-1
clone_size: .
j_call: TRBJ1-1
d_call: TRBD1
cdr3_aa: CASTYQAGTVNTEAFF
cdr3_nt: TGCGCCAGCACCTATCAAGCCGGGACAGTGAACACTGAAGCTTTCTTT

v_call: TRBV2
clone_size: few
j_call: TRBJ2-6
d_call: .
cdr3_aa: CASRSGEGAGANVLTF
cdr3_nt: TGTGCCAGCAGGTCGGGGGAAGGAGCTGGGGCCAACGTCCTGACTTTC

v_call: TRBV12-3/TRBV12-4
clone_size: .
j_call: TRBJ2-7
d_call: TRBD2
cdr3_aa: CASSSGGGFHEQYF
cdr3_nt: TGTGCCAGCAGTTCCGGGGGAGGGTTCCACGAGCAGTACTTC

v_call: TRBV5-1
clone_size: few
j_call: TRBJ1-4
d_call: TRBD1
cdr3_aa: CASSLGQGNEKMFF
cdr3_nt: TGCGCCAGCAGCTTGGGACAGGGTAATGAAAAAATGTTTTTT

v_call: TRBV7-9
clone_size: .
j_call: TRBJ1-2
d_call: .
cdr3_aa: CASSFRTAPYGYTF
cdr3_nt: TGTGCCAGCAGCTTCAGGACAGCCCCCTATGGCTACACCTTC

v_call: TRBV18
clone_size: few
j_call: TRBJ2-1
d_call: .
cdr3_aa: CASSPGTNFNEQFF
cdr3_nt: TGTGCCAGCTCACCCGGGACGAACTTCAATGAGCAGTTCTTC

v_call: TRBV7-2
clone_size: many
j_call: TRBJ2-1
d_call: .
cdr3_aa: CASGLEQFF
cdr3_nt: TGTGCCAGCGGTCTCGAGCAGTTCTTC

v_call: TRBV5-1
clone_size: .
j_call: TRBJ2-3
d_call: .
cdr3_aa: CASSLSGQGSQDTQYF
cdr3_nt: TGCGCCAGCAGCTTGTCGGGGCAGGGGTCCCAAGATACGCAGTATTTT

v_call: TRBV7-9
clone_size: few
j_call: TRBJ1-2
d_call: .
cdr3_aa: CASSLGQSSNYGYTF
cdr3_nt: TGTGCCAGCAGCTTAGGACAGTCTTCAAACTATGGCTACACCTTC

v_call: TRBV6-5
clone_size: .
j_call: TRBJ2-7
d_call: TRBD2
cdr3_aa: CASSYGGSGGPSSYEQYF
cdr3_nt: TGTGCCAGCAGTTACGGCGGTAGCGGGGGCCCCAGCTCCTACGAGCAGTACTTC

v_call: TRBV5-1
clone_size: .
j_call: TRBJ1-5
d_call: TRBD1
cdr3_aa: CASSPGQEDSNQPQHF
cdr3_nt: TGCGCCAGCAGCCCGGGACAGGAGGATAGCAATCAGCCCCAGCATTTT

v_call: TRBV4-3
clone_size: .
j_call: TRBJ1-2
d_call: .
cdr3_aa: CASSQDQGAGYGYTF
cdr3_nt: TGCGCCAGCAGCCAAGATCAAGGGGCAGGGTATGGCTACACCTTC

v_call: TRBV10-3
clone_size: .
j_call: TRBJ2-1
d_call: .
cdr3_aa: CAISGGQGTYNEQFF
cdr3_nt: TGTGCCATCAGTGGGGGGCAGGGCACCTACAATGAGCAGTTCTTC

v_call: TRBV7-3
clone_size: .
j_call: TRBJ2-1
d_call: .
cdr3_aa: CASSFRDSGYNEQFF
cdr3_nt: TGTGCCAGCAGTTTTCGGGATAGCGGATACAATGAGCAGTTCTTC

v_call: TRBV5-6
clone_size: .
j_call: TRBJ1-2
d_call: .
cdr3_aa: CASSPQSDGYTF
cdr3_nt: TGTGCCAGCAGCCCGCAGAGCGATGGCTACACCTTC

v_call: TRBV18
clone_size: .
j_call: TRBJ2-1
d_call: .
cdr3_aa: CASSPVGGVSNEQFF
cdr3_nt: TGTGCCAGCTCACCTGTTGGGGGAGTATCCAATGAGCAGTTCTTC

v_call: TRBV7-6
clone_size: .
j_call: TRBJ2-5
d_call: TRBD1
cdr3_aa: CASSLEDRGWETQYF
cdr3_nt: TGTGCCAGCAGCTTAGAGGACAGGGGATGGGAGACCCAGTACTTC

v_call: TRBV21-1
clone_size: few
j_call: TRBJ1-5
d_call: .
cdr3_aa: CASSKAAGPGVKLNQPQHF
cdr3_nt: TGTGCCAGCAGCAAAGCGGCCGGGCCGGGGGTTAAGTTAAATCAGCCCCAGCATTTT